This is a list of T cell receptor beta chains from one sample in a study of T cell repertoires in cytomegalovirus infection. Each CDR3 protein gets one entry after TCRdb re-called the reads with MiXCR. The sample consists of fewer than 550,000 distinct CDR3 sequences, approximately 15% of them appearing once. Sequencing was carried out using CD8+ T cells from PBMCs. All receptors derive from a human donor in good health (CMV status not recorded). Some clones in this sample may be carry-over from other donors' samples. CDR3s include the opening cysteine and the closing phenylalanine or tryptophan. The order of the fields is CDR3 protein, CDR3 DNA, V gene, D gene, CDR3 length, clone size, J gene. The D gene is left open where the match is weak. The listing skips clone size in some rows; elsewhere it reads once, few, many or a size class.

CDR3aa: CATSPGGRRGTDTQYF
CDR3nt: TGTGCCACCAGCCCAGGGGGCAGACGCGGCACAGATACGCAGTATTTT
v_gene: TRBV24-1
d_gene: TRBD1
len: 16
abundance: few
j_gene: TRBJ2-3

CDR3aa: CASSSGLWDTQYF
CDR3nt: TGTGCCAGCAGCTCCGGACTCTGGGATACGCAGTATTTT
v_gene: TRBV7-3
d_gene: -
len: 13
abundance: -
j_gene: TRBJ2-3

CDR3aa: CASSIPRQGRGEDGYTF
CDR3nt: TGTGCCAGTAGTATACCGCGACAGGGGAGGGGCGAAGATGGCTACACCTTC
v_gene: TRBV19
d_gene: TRBD1
len: 17
abundance: few
j_gene: TRBJ1-2

CDR3aa: CAWSVRRGEQYF
CDR3nt: TGTGCCTGGAGTGTACGCAGGGGCGAGCAGTACTTC
v_gene: TRBV30
d_gene: -
len: 12
abundance: -
j_gene: TRBJ2-7

CDR3aa: CASSQAPGQPQHF
CDR3nt: TGTGCCAGCAGCCAAGCTCCGGGTCAGCCCCAGCATTTT
v_gene: TRBV3-1
d_gene: -
len: 13
abundance: once
j_gene: TRBJ1-5

CDR3aa: CASSFSGLEEQYF
CDR3nt: TGTGCCAGCAGTTTCAGCGGACTGGAGGAGCAGTACTTC
v_gene: TRBV27
d_gene: -
len: 13
abundance: many
j_gene: TRBJ2-7

CDR3aa: CASSQHSVSYNEQFF
CDR3nt: TGTGCCAGCAGCCAGCATAGCGTCTCCTACAATGAGCAGTTCTTC
v_gene: TRBV7-9
d_gene: -
len: 15
abundance: many
j_gene: TRBJ2-1

CDR3aa: CASSLSLGNEQFF
CDR3nt: TGTGCCAGCAGTTTATCGCTGGGGAATGAGCAGTTCTTC
v_gene: TRBV27
d_gene: -
len: 13
abundance: many
j_gene: TRBJ2-1

CDR3aa: CASSGQGYEHYF
CDR3nt: TGTGCCAGCAGTGGACAGGGGTACGAGCATTACTTC
v_gene: TRBV27
d_gene: TRBD1
len: 12
abundance: -
j_gene: TRBJ2-7

CDR3aa: CASSYSEAANIQYF
CDR3nt: TGTGCCAGCAGTTACTCGGAGGCTGCAAACATTCAGTACTTC
v_gene: TRBV6-5
d_gene: -
len: 14
abundance: many
j_gene: TRBJ2-4

CDR3aa: CASSPTLAGAMDTQYF
CDR3nt: TGTGCCAGCAGCCCTACCCTAGCGGGGGCGATGGATACGCAGTATTTT
v_gene: TRBV6-1
d_gene: TRBD2
len: 16
abundance: many
j_gene: TRBJ2-3

CDR3aa: CAARLAGDNYNEQFF
CDR3nt: TGTGCCGCCCGGTTAGCGGGTGATAACTACAATGAGCAGTTCTTC
v_gene: TRBV2
d_gene: TRBD2
len: 15
abundance: many
j_gene: TRBJ2-1

CDR3aa: CASSLRGRGSSYNEQFF
CDR3nt: TGTGCCAGCAGCTTAAGGGGGCGGGGGAGCTCCTACAATGAGCAGTTCTTC
v_gene: TRBV7-3
d_gene: -
len: 17
abundance: many
j_gene: TRBJ2-1

CDR3aa: CASSFFYRGDEKLFF
CDR3nt: TGTGCCAGCAGCTTTTTCTACAGGGGGGATGAAAAACTGTTTTTT
v_gene: TRBV5-5
d_gene: TRBD1
len: 15
abundance: few
j_gene: TRBJ1-4

CDR3aa: CASSSTGRDYGYTF
CDR3nt: TGTGCCAGCAGTTCGACAGGGAGAGACTATGGCTACACCTTC
v_gene: TRBV6-6
d_gene: TRBD1
len: 14
abundance: few
j_gene: TRBJ1-2

CDR3aa: CASSLEVGVNYEQYF
CDR3nt: TGTGCCAGCAGCTTAGAGGTAGGGGTGAACTACGAGCAGTACTTC
v_gene: TRBV7-9
d_gene: -
len: 15
abundance: many
j_gene: TRBJ2-7

CDR3aa: CASSHSREDGYTF
CDR3nt: TGTGCCAGCAGTCATTCGAGGGAAGATGGCTACACCTTC
v_gene: TRBV12-3/TRBV12-4
d_gene: -
len: 13
abundance: few
j_gene: TRBJ1-2

CDR3aa: CASSYVKRGLAGGPPSTDTQYF
CDR3nt: TGTGCCAGCAGTTACGTAAAAAGGGGACTAGCGGGAGGGCCTCCGAGCACAGATACGCAGTATTTT
v_gene: TRBV28
d_gene: TRBD2
len: 22
abundance: many
j_gene: TRBJ2-3

CDR3aa: CASSRGPSNGETQYF
CDR3nt: TGTGCCAGCAGTCGGGGACCCTCCAACGGAGAGACCCAGTACTTC
v_gene: TRBV5-6
d_gene: -
len: 15
abundance: -
j_gene: TRBJ2-5

CDR3aa: CASSNAGVDTQYF
CDR3nt: TGTGCCAGCAGCAATGCGGGGGTAGATACGCAGTATTTT
v_gene: TRBV7-6
d_gene: TRBD2
len: 13
abundance: many
j_gene: TRBJ2-3

CDR3aa: CASSWGTTATDTQYF
CDR3nt: TGTGCCAGCAGCTGGGGGACTACTGCTACAGATACGCAGTATTTT
v_gene: TRBV7-3
d_gene: TRBD2
len: 15
abundance: many
j_gene: TRBJ2-3

CDR3aa: CASRTGGADTEAFF
CDR3nt: TGTGCCAGCAGAACTGGGGGGGCGGACACTGAAGCTTTCTTT
v_gene: TRBV6-5
d_gene: -
len: 14
abundance: many
j_gene: TRBJ1-1

CDR3aa: CATSRHPAGDGVLYEQYF
CDR3nt: TGTGCCACCAGCAGACATCCGGCGGGCGACGGGGTCCTCTACGAGCAGTACTTC
v_gene: TRBV15
d_gene: -
len: 18
abundance: -
j_gene: TRBJ2-7

CDR3aa: CASSLWGGSSYNEQFF
CDR3nt: TGTGCCAGCAGTTTATGGGGCGGTAGCTCCTACAATGAGCAGTTCTTC
v_gene: TRBV27
d_gene: -
len: 16
abundance: many
j_gene: TRBJ2-1

CDR3aa: CASNDRGNTEAFF
CDR3nt: TGTGCCAGTAACGACAGGGGGAACACTGAAGCTTTCTTT
v_gene: TRBV19
d_gene: TRBD1
len: 13
abundance: -
j_gene: TRBJ1-1

CDR3aa: CASSFLREAPYNEQFF
CDR3nt: TGTGCCAGCAGCTTTTTACGGGAGGCCCCCTACAATGAGCAGTTCTTC
v_gene: TRBV7-3
d_gene: TRBD2
len: 16
abundance: many
j_gene: TRBJ2-1

CDR3aa: CASSLVRADEQFF
CDR3nt: TGTGCCAGCAGTTTAGTTAGGGCCGATGAGCAGTTCTTC
v_gene: TRBV12-3/TRBV12-4
d_gene: -
len: 13
abundance: -
j_gene: TRBJ2-1

CDR3aa: CASSPSARAKRVNTEAFF
CDR3nt: TGTGCCAGCAGCCCCTCCGCCAGGGCGAAAAGGGTGAACACTGAAGCTTTCTTT
v_gene: TRBV7-9
d_gene: -
len: 18
abundance: many
j_gene: TRBJ1-1

CDR3aa: CASSSPGRDYNEQFF
CDR3nt: TGTGCCAGCAGCTCCCCGGGGCGGGACTACAATGAGCAGTTCTTC
v_gene: TRBV7-9
d_gene: -
len: 15
abundance: many
j_gene: TRBJ2-1

CDR3aa: CASSSPPAGVYNEQFF
CDR3nt: TGTGCCAGCAGCTCCCCCCCCGCGGGGGTCTACAATGAGCAGTTCTTC
v_gene: TRBV7-9
d_gene: TRBD2
len: 16
abundance: many
j_gene: TRBJ2-1

CDR3aa: CASSQVPDRRNEKLFF
CDR3nt: TGCGCCAGCAGCCAAGTCCCGGACAGGCGGAATGAAAAACTGTTTTTT
v_gene: TRBV4-1
d_gene: TRBD1
len: 16
abundance: few
j_gene: TRBJ1-4

CDR3aa: CASSQRQRGEQFF
CDR3nt: TGCGCCAGCAGCCAGAGGCAGCGCGGTGAGCAGTTCTTC
v_gene: TRBV4-1
d_gene: -
len: 13
abundance: few
j_gene: TRBJ2-1

CDR3aa: CASSLGQGPINEQFF
CDR3nt: TGTGCCAGCAGCTTAGGACAGGGGCCGATAAATGAGCAGTTCTTC
v_gene: TRBV13
d_gene: TRBD1
len: 15
abundance: -
j_gene: TRBJ2-1

CDR3aa: CASSTGTASGTEKLFF
CDR3nt: TGTGCCAGCAGCACCGGGACAGCCTCCGGGACTGAAAAACTGTTTTTT
v_gene: TRBV7-6
d_gene: TRBD1
len: 16
abundance: many
j_gene: TRBJ1-4

CDR3aa: CAISGAGGPYAEAFF
CDR3nt: TGTGCCATCAGTGGGGCAGGGGGCCCGTACGCTGAAGCTTTCTTT
v_gene: TRBV10-3
d_gene: TRBD1
len: 15
abundance: many
j_gene: TRBJ1-1

CDR3aa: CASSYGQSNQPQHF
CDR3nt: TGTGCCAGCAGCTATGGACAGAGCAATCAGCCCCAGCATTTT
v_gene: TRBV6-2/TRBV6-3
d_gene: -
len: 14
abundance: many
j_gene: TRBJ1-5

CDR3aa: CASSLGRRGGGVDTEAFF
CDR3nt: TGTGCCAGCAGCTTAGGCAGGAGGGGTGGGGGAGTGGACACTGAAGCTTTCTTT
v_gene: TRBV13
d_gene: -
len: 18
abundance: -
j_gene: TRBJ1-1

CDR3aa: CASSAATGSETQYF
CDR3nt: TGTGCCAGCAGCGCCGCGACAGGGTCGGAGACCCAGTACTTC
v_gene: TRBV9
d_gene: TRBD1
len: 14
abundance: few
j_gene: TRBJ2-5

CDR3aa: CASSLGGEKTEAFF
CDR3nt: TGCGCCAGCAGCTTGGGAGGGGAGAAGACTGAAGCTTTCTTT
v_gene: TRBV5-1
d_gene: -
len: 14
abundance: few
j_gene: TRBJ1-1

CDR3aa: CASAGGETYNEQFF
CDR3nt: TGTGCCAGCGCGGGCGGGGAGACTTACAATGAGCAGTTCTTC
v_gene: TRBV7-9
d_gene: -
len: 14
abundance: many
j_gene: TRBJ2-1